This TCR beta chain was identified in a study of T cell repertoires in cytomegalovirus infection. Germline CDR1 MNHNY, CDR2 SVGAGI (reference sequence). Trimming cost V 0 bases and J 5 bases; bases outside gene matches: 15. This CDR3 contains 18 residues. TCRdb recomputed calls from the reads with MiXCR, one row per CDR3 protein. The repertoire holds about 110,000 distinct CDR3 sequences, with over 25% as singletons. Concerning this clonotype itself: Its target is unknown.

Here the sequenced sample was CD8+ T cells from cultured PBMCs, taken from culture after CMV antigen stimulation. The TCR originated in a human donor in good health (CMV status not recorded). Some clones in this sample may be carry-over from other donors' samples. The V gene is TRBV6-6, the J gene TRBJ2-7, with TRBD2 matching 8 bases. The CDR3 reads CASSYSPQSGGSIHEQYF. The CDR3 DNA reads as TGTGCCAGCAGTTACTCTCCCCAAAGCGGGGGAAGTATCCACGAGCAGTACTTC.